Reported below is one TCR beta chain. Its antigen is still unknown. No base-level quality is on record; no much larger clone is a single base apart. Taken with the paper, the label for time point translates to: baseline before first vaccination. The vaccinee samples were drawn from two UK trials, COV001 and COV002, one of which was a single-blind randomized controlled phase 2/3 trial testing AZD1222 (ChAdOx1 nCoV-19) in healthy adults. Trial participant PBMC samples were collected at day 0 and day 28 after the second dose for TCRbeta chain sequencing. Deletion took 3 bases off V and 1 base off J, with a span of 9 bases between the germline ends. From the germline V gene, CDR1 is KGHSH and CDR2 is LQKENI. From its cysteine to its phenylalanine, the CDR3 spans 14 amino acids. Only CDR3 DNA remains: 42 bases, in frame from the first base. This sample stems from a study of T cell responses to AZD1222 COVID-19 vaccine (dated by TCRdb to the early 2020s). About the full investigation: AZD1222 recipients whose second dose came at about 4 weeks and those whose second dose came at about 12 weeks were combined into one group, since spike-specific TCR depth and breadth did not differ between the two schedules. TCR sequencing covered about 230 trial participants: 200 to 210 given two doses of AZD1222 and 26 given two doses of MenACWY control vaccine. Trial participants were enrolled into age subgroups of 18-55, 56-69 and 70-plus years, which contained approximately 150, 28 and 58 TCR-sequenced participants, respectively.

Study-wide findings and limitations: A significant rise in spike-specific TCR breadth and depth was observed after two AZD1222 doses relative to day 0 and relative to MenACWY recipients. In the small 56-69-year group, the increase in depth fell short of significance, most likely because of low power. The vaccine-associated CD4 TCRs covered the entire spike protein, and the dominant responses fell in regions 160-218 and 743-854. Conclusions about previously exposed vaccinees are limited because only six or seven AZD1222 recipients were SARS-CoV-2 seropositive at baseline. Because no day 14 peak-response samples were available, repertoires were characterized only after the peak T cell response. Participants were mostly white British and included more females than males, and it was suggested by the authors that clonal diversity may have been underestimated. Nearly half of unique spike-specific TCRs reportedly recognized epitopes outside regions mutated in the B.1.351 and B.1.1.7 variants.

The CDR3 regions of human TCRbeta chains were subjected to immunosequencing. Under the source paper's analysis protocol: TCRs in the repertoires were compared against a reference library of SARS-CoV-2-specific TCRs that had been generated with the MIRA antigen-specificity platform. Breadth meant the fraction of unique TCRs that were SARS-CoV-2-associated, whereas depth meant the fraction of total T cells that were SARS-CoV-2-associated. Using the MIRA data, every spike-specific TCR was mapped to the spike region that the TCR reacted to and assigned to either a CD4 or a CD8 class. Log10-transformed breadth and depth values were compared by one-way ANOVA with Sidak's multiple comparisons tests. Here the immuneACCESS table is served through TCRdb, limited to in-frame sequences with V and J called. Missing clones are a known gap in these copies; in checked studies unresolved V genes cover under half, and the rest lacks a known reason. Clone size and V and J calls were adopted from that table, with D and trimming inferred from the DNA. This sample lists about 120,000 clones; about 90% were detected once. The ten top clones hold under 2% of the sample.

Sequenced here: peripheral blood, sampled on day 0 of AZD1222 vaccination. The V gene is TRBV18 and the J gene is TRBJ1-1; no D gene can be assigned with confidence. This TCR was recovered from an adult in good health. The DNA reads as follows: TGTGCCAGCTCACCGACCCCAGGGAACACTGAAGCTTTCTTT. Its protein is CASSPTPGNTEAFF.